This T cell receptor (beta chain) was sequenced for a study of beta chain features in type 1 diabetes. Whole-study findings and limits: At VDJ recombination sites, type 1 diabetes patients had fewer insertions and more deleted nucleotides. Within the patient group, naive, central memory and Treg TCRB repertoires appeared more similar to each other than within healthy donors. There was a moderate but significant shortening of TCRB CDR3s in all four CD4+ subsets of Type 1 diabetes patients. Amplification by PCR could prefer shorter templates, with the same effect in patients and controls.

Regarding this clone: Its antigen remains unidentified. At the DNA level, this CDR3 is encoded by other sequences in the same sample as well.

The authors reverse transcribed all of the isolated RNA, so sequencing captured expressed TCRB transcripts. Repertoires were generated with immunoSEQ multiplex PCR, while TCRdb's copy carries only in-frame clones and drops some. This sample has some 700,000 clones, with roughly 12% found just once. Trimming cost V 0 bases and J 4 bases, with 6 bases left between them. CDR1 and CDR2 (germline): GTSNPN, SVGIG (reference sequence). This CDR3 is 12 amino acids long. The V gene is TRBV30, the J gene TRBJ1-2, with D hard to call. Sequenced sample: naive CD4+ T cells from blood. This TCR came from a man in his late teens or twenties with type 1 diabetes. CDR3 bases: TGTGCCTGGAGTGTCGGGCCCTATGGCTACACCTTC. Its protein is CAWSVGPYGYTF.